This T cell receptor (beta chain) was identified during a study of cytomegalovirus exposure and HLA in healthy donors. The study ran its PCR with 60 Vbeta and 13 Jbeta primers. Assay used: immunoSEQ multiplex PCR; TCRdb lists only in-frame clones, some missing. The data show roughly 120,000 clones, 75% seen once. V trimming: 5 bases; J trimming: 8 bases; junction bases outside the gene matches: 8. Germline V gives CDR1 MDHEN, CDR2 SYDVKM. This CDR3 comprises 15 residues. In its sample, this clone was seen once. The sequenced material came from PBMCs. The source of this sequence is a woman between 35 and 50 years old in good health and CMV-seropositive. The rearrangement links TRBV28 to TRBJ1-4; 10 bases match TRBD1. The CDR3 DNA reads TGTGCCAGCAGTATTCAGACAGGGGGCGGCGAAAAACTGTTTTTT. It translates to CASSIQTGGGEKLFF.